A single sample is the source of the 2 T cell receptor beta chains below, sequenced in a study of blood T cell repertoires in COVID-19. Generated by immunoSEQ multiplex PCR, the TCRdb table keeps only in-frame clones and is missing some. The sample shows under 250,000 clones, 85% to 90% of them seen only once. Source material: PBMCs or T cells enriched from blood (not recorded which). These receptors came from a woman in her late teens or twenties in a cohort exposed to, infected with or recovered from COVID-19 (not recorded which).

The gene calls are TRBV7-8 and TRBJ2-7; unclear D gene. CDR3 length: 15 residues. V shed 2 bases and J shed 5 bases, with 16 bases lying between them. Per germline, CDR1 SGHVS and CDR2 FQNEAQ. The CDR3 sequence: CASSLSPGTANEQYF. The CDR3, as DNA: TGTGCCAGCAGCTTAAGCCCAGGAACGGCTAACGAGCAGTACTTC.

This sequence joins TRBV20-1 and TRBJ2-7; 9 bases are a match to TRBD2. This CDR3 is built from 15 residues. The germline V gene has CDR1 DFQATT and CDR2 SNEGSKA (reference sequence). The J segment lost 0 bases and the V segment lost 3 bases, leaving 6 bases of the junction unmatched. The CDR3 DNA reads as TGCAGTGCTAGTCCGACTAGCGGAAGCTCCTACGAGCAGTACTTC. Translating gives CSASPTSGSSYEQYF.